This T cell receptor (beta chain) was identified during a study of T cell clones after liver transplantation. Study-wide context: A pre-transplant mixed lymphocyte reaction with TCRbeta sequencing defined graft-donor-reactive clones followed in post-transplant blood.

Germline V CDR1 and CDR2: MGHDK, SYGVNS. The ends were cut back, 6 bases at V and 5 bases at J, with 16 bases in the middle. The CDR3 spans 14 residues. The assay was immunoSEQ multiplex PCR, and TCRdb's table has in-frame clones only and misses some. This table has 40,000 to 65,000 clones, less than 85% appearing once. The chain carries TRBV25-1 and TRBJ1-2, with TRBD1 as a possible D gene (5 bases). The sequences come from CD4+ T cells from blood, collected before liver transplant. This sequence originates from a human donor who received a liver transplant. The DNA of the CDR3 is TGTGCCAGCAGGGGGACGGCAGGGCTTTATGGCTACACCTTC. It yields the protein CASRGTAGLYGYTF.